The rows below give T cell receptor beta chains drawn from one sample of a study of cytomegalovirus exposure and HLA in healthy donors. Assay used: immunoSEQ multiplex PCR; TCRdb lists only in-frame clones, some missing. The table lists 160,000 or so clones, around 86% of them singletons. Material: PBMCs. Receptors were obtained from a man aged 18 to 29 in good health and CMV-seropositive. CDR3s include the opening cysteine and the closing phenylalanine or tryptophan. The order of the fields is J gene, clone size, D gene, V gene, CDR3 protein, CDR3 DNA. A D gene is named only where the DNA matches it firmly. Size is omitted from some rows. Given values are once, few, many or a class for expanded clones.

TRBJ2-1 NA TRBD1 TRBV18 CASSLRQGEEQFF TGTGCCAGCTCCCTCAGACAGGGGGAAGAGCAGTTCTTC
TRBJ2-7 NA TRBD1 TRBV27 CASSLLLGQNYEQYF TGTGCCAGCAGTTTACTGCTGGGACAGAACTACGAGCAGTACTTC
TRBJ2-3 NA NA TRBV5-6 CASSLSSGTDTQYF TGTGCCAGCAGCTTATCTAGCGGCACAGATACGCAGTATTTT
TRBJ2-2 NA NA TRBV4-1 CASSQEHTTNTGELFF TGCGCCAGCAGCCAAGAACATACCACGAACACCGGGGAGCTGTTTTTT
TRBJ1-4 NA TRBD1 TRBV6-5 CASSPQDRGNEKLFF TGTGCCAGCAGTCCCCAGGACAGGGGGAATGAAAAACTGTTTTTT
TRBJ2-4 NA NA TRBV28 CASSPGRGAKNIQYF TGTGCCAGCAGTCCGGGGAGAGGCGCCAAAAACATTCAGTACTTC
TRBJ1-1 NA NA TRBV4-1 CASSLWTEYTEAFF TGCGCCAGCAGCCTATGGACAGAATACACTGAAGCTTTCTTT
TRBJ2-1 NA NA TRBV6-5 CASSTTSPTYNEQFF TGTGCCAGCAGTACTACTAGCCCGACCTACAATGAGCAGTTCTTC
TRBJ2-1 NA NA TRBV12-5 CASGLVPDGSSYNEQFF TGTGCTAGTGGTTTGGTACCGGACGGGAGCTCCTACAATGAGCAGTTCTTC
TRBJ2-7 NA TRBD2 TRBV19 CASKVAGAYEQYF TGTGCCAGTAAAGTAGCGGGAGCCTACGAGCAGTACTTC
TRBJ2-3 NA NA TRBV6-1 CASNSRVGEPDTQYF TGTGCCAGCAACTCCCGCGTCGGTGAACCAGATACGCAGTATTTT
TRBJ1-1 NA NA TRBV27 CASSFIPRAEAFF TGTGCCAGCAGCTTCATTCCCCGCGCTGAAGCTTTCTTT
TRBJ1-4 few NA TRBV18 CASSPGGYDEKLFF TGTGCCAGCTCACCAGGAGGGTACGATGAAAAACTGTTTTTT
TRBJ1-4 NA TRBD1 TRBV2 CASSWTGGYEKLFF TGTGCCAGCAGCTGGACAGGGGGGTATGAAAAACTGTTTTTT
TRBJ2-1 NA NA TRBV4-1 CASSQGSRRGPIGEGHNEQFF TGCGCCAGCAGCCAAGGGAGTAGAAGGGGTCCCATAGGAGAAGGCCACAATGAGCAGTTCTTC
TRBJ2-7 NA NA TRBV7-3 CASSKKGSGGGLAYEQYF TGTGCCAGCAGCAAAAAAGGCTCTGGGGGGGGCCTGGCTTACGAGCAGTACTTC
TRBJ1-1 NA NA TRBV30 CAWSGGVGTEAFF TGTGCCTGGAGTGGTGGAGTTGGCACTGAAGCTTTCTTT
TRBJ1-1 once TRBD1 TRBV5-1 CASSFQGGEAFF TGCGCCAGCAGCTTCCAGGGGGGTGAAGCTTTCTTT
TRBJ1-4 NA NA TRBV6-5 CASSYKGNDEKLFF TGTGCCAGCAGTTATAAGGGGAATGATGAAAAACTGTTTTTT
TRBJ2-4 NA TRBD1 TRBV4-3 CASSQMSGTGGSIQYF TGCGCCAGCAGCCAAATGTCCGGGACAGGGGGGAGCATTCAGTACTTC
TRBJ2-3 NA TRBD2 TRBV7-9 CASSLAGTSGGTDTQYF TGTGCCAGCAGCTTAGCGGGGACTAGCGGGGGCACAGATACGCAGTATTTT
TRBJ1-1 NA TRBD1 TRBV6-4 CASSATGENTEAFF TGTGCCAGCAGTGCCACAGGGGAGAACACTGAAGCTTTCTTT
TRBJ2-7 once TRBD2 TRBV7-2 CASHRNGGLVAYEQYF TGTGCCAGCCATCGAAATGGGGGACTAGTCGCCTACGAGCAGTACTTC
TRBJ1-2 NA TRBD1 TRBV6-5 CASSYSPIQGNYGYTF TGTGCCAGCAGTTACTCTCCTATACAGGGGAACTATGGCTACACCTTC
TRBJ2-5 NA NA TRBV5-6 CASSRGQRLQETQYF TGTGCCAGCAGCCGAGGACAGAGACTCCAAGAGACCCAGTACTTC
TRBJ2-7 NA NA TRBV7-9 CASTNTRVQYF TGTGCCAGCACCAACACGAGGGTGCAGTACTTC
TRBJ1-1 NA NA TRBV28 CASRTVVNTEAFF TGTGCCAGCAGGACAGTAGTGAACACTGAAGCTTTCTTT
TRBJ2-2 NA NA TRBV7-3 CASSRTRENTGELFF TGTGCCAGCAGCCGTACTAGGGAAAACACCGGGGAGCTGTTTTTT
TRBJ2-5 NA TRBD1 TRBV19 CASSEGAQETQYF TGTGCCAGTAGTGAGGGGGCCCAAGAGACCCAGTACTTC